This entry lists 5 T cell receptor beta chains sequenced from one sample in a study of blood T cells in healthy people across ages. For the second PCR, which ran for roughly 6 to 12 cycles, a sample-barcoded 5' primer and a J-beta primer mix were used. TCRdb called the 5' RACE reads again in MiXCR, with one record for every CDR3 protein. Here the sample spans roughly 830,000 distinct CDR3 sequences, approximately 65% being singletons. Sequencing was carried out using blood. The receptors stem from a man aged 25-40 years in good health.

The gene calls are TRBV2 and TRBJ1-5; possible D gene TRBD1, 5 bases. Germline lookup yields CDR1 SNHLY and CDR2 FYNNEI. Trimming left V 10 bases short and J 4 bases short, with 20 bases between. This CDR3 region has 15 residues. CDR3 nucleotides: TGTGCCATCGCTTATCGGCCAGGGCCTAATCAGCCCCAGCATTTT. Translating it yields CAIAYRPGPNQPQHF.

V and J are TRBV6-5 and TRBJ2-7, with D uncertain. Germline CDR1 and CDR2: MNHEY and SVGAGI. The CDR3 is 14 amino acids. V was cut by 2 bases and J by 3 bases, with 11 bases left in between. CDR3 protein: CASSYIAEYYEQYF. Written as DNA, the CDR3 is TGTGCCAGCAGTTACATCGCAGAGTACTACGAGCAGTACTTC.

This clonotype was observed a handful of times. The chain recombines TRBV4-3 with TRBJ1-2; D is possibly TRBD1 (5 bases). V was cut by 0 bases and J by 8 bases, with 16 bases left in between. The CDR3 runs 15 residues. Germline V lookup: CDR1 LGHNA, CDR2 YSLEER. The CDR3: CASSQDDSATGGYTF. The CDR3 DNA follows: TGCGCCAGCAGCCAAGATGACAGCGCAACGGGAGGCTACACCTTC.

This sequence joins TRBV11-3 and TRBJ2-3; 7 bases line up with TRBD1. CDR3 size: 16 residues. V lost 5 bases, J lost 0 bases, and 8 bases stayed unmatched. The germline V gene has CDR1 SGHNT and CDR2 YENEEA. The CDR3 region is CASSPRGPGSTDTQYF. CDR3 in DNA: TGTGCCAGCAGCCCTAGGGGGCCCGGGAGCACAGATACGCAGTATTTT. Based on the CDR3 plus reference TRBV11-3 and TRBJ2-3, the full variable domain is EAGVVQSPRYKIIEKKQPVAFWCNPISGHNTLYWYLQNLGQGPELLIRYENEEAVDDSQLPKDRFSAERLKGVDSTLKIQPAELGDSAVYLCASSPRGPGSTDTQYFGPGTRLTVL.

V and J are TRBV20-1 and TRBJ1-2, with a weak D call TRBD1 (5 bases). Germline V CDR1 and CDR2: DFQATT, SNEGSKA (reference sequence). Trimming took 8 bases from V and 4 from J, leaving 14 bases between them. The CDR3 contains 12 residues. CDR3 sequence (DNA): TGCAGTATTCAGACAGTGCCCTATGGCTACACCTTC. It encodes CSIQTVPYGYTF.